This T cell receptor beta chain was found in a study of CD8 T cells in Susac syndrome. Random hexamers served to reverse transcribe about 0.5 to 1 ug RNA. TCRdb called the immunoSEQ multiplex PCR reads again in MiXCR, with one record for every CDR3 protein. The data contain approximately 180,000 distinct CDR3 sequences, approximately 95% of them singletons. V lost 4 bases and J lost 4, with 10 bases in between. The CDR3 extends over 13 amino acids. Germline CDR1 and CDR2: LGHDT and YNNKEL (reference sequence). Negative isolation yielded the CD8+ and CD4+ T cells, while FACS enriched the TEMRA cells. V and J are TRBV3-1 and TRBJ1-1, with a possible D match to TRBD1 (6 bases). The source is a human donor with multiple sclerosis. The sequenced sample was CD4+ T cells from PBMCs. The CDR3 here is CASSPRGPTEAFF. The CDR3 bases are TGTGCCAGCAGCCCCAGGGGACCCACTGAAGCTTTCTTT.